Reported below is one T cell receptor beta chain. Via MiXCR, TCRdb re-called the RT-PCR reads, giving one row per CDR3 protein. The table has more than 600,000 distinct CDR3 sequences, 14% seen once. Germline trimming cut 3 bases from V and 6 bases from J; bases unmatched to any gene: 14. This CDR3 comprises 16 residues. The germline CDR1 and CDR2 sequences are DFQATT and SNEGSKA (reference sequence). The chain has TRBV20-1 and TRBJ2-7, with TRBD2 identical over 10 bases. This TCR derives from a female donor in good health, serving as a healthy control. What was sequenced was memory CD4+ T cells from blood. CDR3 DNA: TGCAGTGCTAGTCAACCGGGGACTAGCGTCGGAGGCGAGCAGTACTTC. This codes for CSASQPGTSVGGEQYF.